The 7 T cell receptor beta chains in this list originate from one sample, sequenced in a study of STAT5B mutations in CD4+ large granular lymphocyte leukemia. Profiled with immunoSEQ multiplex PCR; TCRdb holds only in-frame clones, not every one. The data show roughly 40,000 clones, with approximately 88% seen just once and approximately 0.33% held by the top ten. Sequencing was performed on CD4+ T cells from blood buffy coats. These receptor sequences come from a human donor in good health.

The rearrangement joins TRBV18 to TRBJ2-1; D might be TRBD1 (5 bases). Germline-derived CDR1 and CDR2 are KGHSH and LQKENI. V lost 1 base, J lost 6 bases, and 10 bases lay in between. The CDR3 is made up of 14 amino acids. CDR3 in DNA: TGTGCCAGCTCACCACTTAAGGGGTCCAATGAGCAGTTCTTC. Its translation: CASSPLKGSNEQFF.

The chain recombines TRBV10-1 with TRBJ2-2; tentative D call: TRBD1 (6 bases). V gave up 0 bases and J gave up 8 bases, with 13 bases separating them. The CDR3 covers 15 residues. Germline V gives CDR1 WNHNN, CDR2 SYGVQD (reference sequence). CDR3 nucleotide sequence: TGCGCCAGCAGTGAGTCGCTTTGGGGGACAGGGGAGCTGTTTTTT. It encodes CASSESLWGTGELFF.

This clone was seen a few times. This chain joins TRBV18 and TRBJ2-7; 10 bases are shared with TRBD1. With 2 bases clipped from V and 2 bases from J, the junction kept 6 bases outside the gene matches. The germline CDR1 and CDR2 sequences are KGHSH and LQKENI. The length of the CDR3 is 16 residues. CDR3 nucleotide sequence: TGTGCCAGCTCACCAACCGCCGGACAGGGGGCCTACGAGCAGTACTTC. Its translation: CASSPTAGQGAYEQYF. The full variable domain, with the rest looked up from reference TRBV18 and TRBJ2-7, is NAGVMQNPRHLVRRRGQEARLRCSPMKGHSHVYWYRQLPEEGLKFMVYLQKENIIDESGMPKERFSAEFPKEGPSILRIQQVVRGDSAAYFCASSPTAGQGAYEQYFGPGTRLTVT.

A few counts support this clone. The chain couples TRBV2 to TRBJ1-5; D unresolved. The CDR3 has 12 residues. Per germline, CDR1 SNHLY and CDR2 FYNNEI. V was shortened by 5 bases and J by 6 bases, with 8 bases between the two germline ends. CDR3 loop: CASSSDGQPQHF. Here the CDR3 DNA reads TGTGCCAGCAGTTCGGACGGTCAGCCCCAGCATTTT.

CDR3 in DNA: TGTGCCAGCAGTGCCGAGGTCAGGTTGGGTGAAGCTTTCTTT. It is translated as CASSAEVRLGEAFF. The chain has TRBV25-1 and TRBJ1-1; no clear D. CDR1 and CDR2 from the germline V gene are MGHDK and SYGVNS. Trimming removed 4 bases from V and 7 bases from J, with 16 bases in between. This CDR3 contains 14 residues.

The V gene is TRBV25-1, the J gene TRBJ2-7, with D maybe TRBD2 (6 bases). V gave up 3 bases and J gave up 0 bases, with 12 bases separating them. Germline V CDR1 and CDR2: MGHDK, SYGVNS. The CDR3 is 15 amino acids. CDR3 sequence reads: CASSDSGLSSYEQYF. CDR3 sequence (DNA): TGTGCCAGCAGTGATTCGGGACTGAGCTCCTACGAGCAGTACTTC.

This chain joins TRBV5-4 and TRBJ2-1; 8 bases are shared with TRBD2. Germline V CDR1 and CDR2: SGHNT, YYREEE (reference sequence). V lost 1 base, J lost 7 bases, and 7 bases stayed unmatched. This CDR3 region has 15 residues. The CDR3 region is CASSLSGRRWNEQFF. The CDR3 DNA sequence: TGTGCCAGCAGCTTGAGCGGGAGACGATGGAATGAGCAGTTCTTC.